What follows are 16 T cell receptor beta chains derived from one specimen sequenced in a study of shared clonotypes between healthy human individuals. This table comes from immunoSEQ multiplex PCR, and its TCRdb copy is limited to in-frame clones, with some not included. The sample carries roughly 1,100,000 clones, about 75% recorded once. Sequencing was performed on memory CD4+ T cells sorted from blood. Subset in this sample: CD45RA-negative fraction. These receptors all come from a man between 18 and 29 years old in good health.

For the CDR3, the DNA is TGTGCCAGCAGCACACAGGGAACGGGCAATCAGCCCCAGCATTTT. Translation: CASSTQGTGNQPQHF. The chain couples TRBV21-1 to TRBJ1-5; TRBD1 is taken as the D call from the table, unchecked against the DNA. TRBV21-1 is assigned pseudogene status. The CDR3 is 15 residues long.

J is TRBJ2-5 and V is TRBV21-1; the table's D gene call, TRBD2, was not cross checked with the DNA. TRBV21-1 is shown as a pseudogene. The CDR3 consists of 11 residues. The CDR3 reads CASSTSETQYF. CDR3 sequence (DNA): TGTGCCAGCAGCACCTCGGAGACCCAGTACTTC.

This sequence joins TRBV30 and TRBJ1-3; D gene uncertain. The CDR3 length is 14 residues. Germline V lookup: CDR1 GTSNPN, CDR2 SVGIG (reference sequence). V dropped 4 bases and J dropped 1 base, with 11 bases sitting between them. CDR3 nucleotides: TGTGCCTGGAAGGGAGACGGGTCTGGAAACACCATATATTTT. Protein sequence: CAWKGDGSGNTIYF.

This clone has just a few counts. The chain links TRBV5-1 to TRBJ2-1; D gene unclear. The CDR3 is 13 amino acids. V lost 2 bases to trimming and J lost 6 bases, with 9 bases between them. Germline CDR1 SGHRS, CDR2 YFSETQ. CDR3 amino acids: CASSFQTGNEQFF. The CDR3 DNA sequence: TGCGCCAGCAGCTTCCAGACGGGCAATGAGCAGTTCTTC. Supplemented by reference TRBV5-1 and TRBJ2-1, the full variable domain reads KAGVTQTPRYLIKTRGQQVTLSCSPISGHRSVSWYQQTPGQGLQFLFEYFSETQRNKGNFPGRFSGRQFSNSRSEMNVSTLELGDSALYLCASSFQTGNEQFFGPGTRLTVL.

The rearrangement uses TRBV6-1 and TRBJ1-2; possible D gene TRBD1, 5 bases. Per the germline V gene, CDR1 is MNHNS and CDR2 is SASEGT. The CDR3 sequence is 14 residues long. Trimming left V 5 bases short and J 0 bases short, with 10 bases between. CDR3 nucleotide sequence: TGTGCCAGCAGTCCCGACAGATCTAACTATGGCTACACCTTC. This gives the protein CASSPDRSNYGYTF.

The CDR3: CASTPAGGRVAFF. The CDR3 nucleotides read TGTGCCAGCACCCCAGCGGGGGGAAGGGTAGCTTTCTTT. This sequence joins TRBV6-1 and TRBJ1-1; D perhaps matches TRBD1 (5 bases). This CDR3 comprises 13 residues. The germline V gene has CDR1 MNHNS and CDR2 SASEGT. V lost 7 bases and J 10 bases, leaving 19 bases between the germline ends.

V gene TRBV11-2 combines with J gene TRBJ2-7, with 7 bases lining up with TRBD1. The CDR3 contains 16 residues. The germline V gene encodes CDR1 SGHAT and CDR2 FQNNGV. Unmatched junction bases numbered 12, after V lost 4 bases and J lost 3 bases. The DNA for the CDR3 is TGTGCCAGCAGCTCCCATAAGGGGGCGGTTGTCTACGAGCAGTACTTC. Residues: CASSSHKGAVVYEQYF.

Regarding this clone: Other DNA sequences in the sample encode the same CDR3. The chain combines TRBV5-1 with TRBJ2-5; either TRBD1 or TRBD2 may fit D (6 bases each). The CDR3 has 15 amino acids. Trimming removed 0 bases from V and 2 bases from J, with 11 bases in between. From germline, CDR1 is SGHRS and CDR2 YFSETQ. CDR3 nucleotide sequence: TGCGCCAGCAGCTTGGGTGGGGGGCCTCAAGAGACCCAGTACTTC. The encoded protein is CASSLGGGPQETQYF.

The V gene is TRBV18, the J gene TRBJ2-5, with a weak D call TRBD1 (7 bases). Germline CDR1 KGHSH, CDR2 LQKENI. The CDR3 covers 14 residues. Trimming shortened V by 6 bases and J by 0 bases, and 11 bases separated the two germline ends. The CDR3 nucleotides read TGTGCCAGCTCCTCAGGGGGGTACCAAGAGACCCAGTACTTC. This codes for CASSSGGYQETQYF.

The chain has TRBV12-2 and TRBJ1-1. TRBV12-2 is reported as a pseudogene. This CDR3 spans 16 amino acids. CDR3 sequence (DNA): TGTGCAAGTCGCCCCTGGGATTTCGTCATGAACACTGAAGCTTTCTTT. Protein: CASRPWDFVMNTEAFF.

CDR3 sequence: CASRAGANAEQYF. The CDR3 nucleotides read TGCGCCAGCAGGGCGGGAGCGAACGCCGAGCAGTACTTC. The chain carries TRBV10-2 and TRBJ2-7; TRBD2 matches at 7 bases. Germline loops: CDR1 WSHSY, CDR2 SAAADI. CDR3 length equals 13 residues. V lost 6 bases to trimming and J lost 6 bases; unmatched junction nucleotides: 8.

The chain couples TRBV5-1 to TRBJ2-2; D is undetermined. V lost 4 bases and J 5 bases, leaving 9 bases between the germline ends. Per germline, CDR1 SGHRS and CDR2 YFSETQ. The CDR3 loop spans 13 amino acids. CDR3 sequence reads: CASSVQDTGELFF. The CDR3 DNA is TGCGCCAGCAGCGTCCAGGATACCGGGGAGCTGTTTTTT. Supplemented by reference TRBV5-1 and TRBJ2-2, the full variable domain reads KAGVTQTPRYLIKTRGQQVTLSCSPISGHRSVSWYQQTPGQGLQFLFEYFSETQRNKGNFPGRFSGRQFSNSRSEMNVSTLELGDSALYLCASSVQDTGELFFGEGSRLTVL.

As for this clone: At the DNA level, this CDR3 is encoded by other sequences in the same sample as well. The chain uses TRBV9 and TRBJ1-5; the D is unclear. This CDR3 comprises 14 residues. Germline CDR1 is SGDLS and CDR2 is YYNGEE. V dropped 0 bases and J dropped 7 bases, with 11 bases sitting between them. Here the CDR3 DNA reads TGTGCCAGCAGCGTAGAAGAGGGCGGGCAGCCCCAGCATTTT. Its protein product is CASSVEEGGQPQHF.

This chain links TRBV7-9 with TRBJ1-2; possible D gene TRBD1, 6 bases. The germline gives CDR1 SEHNR, CDR2 FQNEAQ (reference sequence). The CDR3 runs 13 residues. The V and J ends lost 6 bases and 7 bases respectively, with 15 bases between them. The CDR3 DNA follows: TGTGCCAGCAGTGATACAGGGATCTCTGGCTACACCTTC. It translates to CASSDTGISGYTF.

V and J are TRBV2 and TRBJ2-2; unclear D gene. Trimming pared 1 base from V and 2 bases from J, leaving 11 bases between. CDR3 length equals 16 residues. CDR1 and CDR2 (germline): SNHLY, FYNNEI. CDR3 protein: CASSEGTGPNTGELFF. The CDR3 bases are TGTGCCAGCAGTGAAGGGACCGGCCCAAACACCGGGGAGCTGTTTTTT.

The V gene is TRBV28, the J gene TRBJ1-6; 8 bases line up with TRBD1. V shed 2 bases, J shed 3 bases, and the junction held 3 bases outside the gene matches. The CDR3 has 16 amino acids. Germline V gives CDR1 MDHEN, CDR2 SYDVKM. The CDR3 bases are TGTGCCAGCAGTTTAGAACAGGGGGACTATAATTCACCCCTCCACTTT. Residues: CASSLEQGDYNSPLHF.